This TCR beta chain was documented in a study of neurological immune-mediated disorders. Every sequencing run produced over 160 million TCR-beta sequences, and the sequences from any one run covered 15-18 subjects. Using its own MiXCR run on the 5' RACE reads, TCRdb lists one record per CDR3 protein. The data contain more than 75,000 distinct CDR3 sequences, less than 5.5% of them singletons. In its sample, this clonotype was seen many times. What it binds is unknown. The CDR3 contains 11 residues. Germline CDR1 reads GTSNPN; CDR2 reads SVGIG (reference sequence). V gave up 1 base and J gave up 13 bases, with 8 bases separating them. General observations from the study: The absence of shared CDR3 amino acid sequences among expanded clones across subjects suggests private repertoires in all groups.

It was from 2 million PBMCs stored at -80 C that the unsorted libraries were obtained. The rearrangement uses TRBV30 and TRBJ1-6, with D unclear. The source of this sequence is a woman aged 30 to 39 with multiple sclerosis. Sequenced input: PBMCs. The CDR3 sequence is CAWSEGNPLHF. For the CDR3, the DNA is TGTGCCTGGAGTGAAGGGAACCCCCTCCACTTT.